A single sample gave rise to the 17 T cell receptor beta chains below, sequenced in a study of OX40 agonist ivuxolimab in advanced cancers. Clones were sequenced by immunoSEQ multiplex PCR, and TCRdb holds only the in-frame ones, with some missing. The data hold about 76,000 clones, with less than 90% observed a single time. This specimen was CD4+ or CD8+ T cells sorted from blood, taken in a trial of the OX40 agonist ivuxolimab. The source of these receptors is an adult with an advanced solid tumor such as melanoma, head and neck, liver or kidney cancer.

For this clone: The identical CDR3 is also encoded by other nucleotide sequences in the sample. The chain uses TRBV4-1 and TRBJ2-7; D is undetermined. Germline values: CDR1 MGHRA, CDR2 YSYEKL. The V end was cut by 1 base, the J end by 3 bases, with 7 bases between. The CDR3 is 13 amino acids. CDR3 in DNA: TGCGCCAGCAGCCAAGGCGCAGGCTACGAGCAGTACTTC. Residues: CASSQGAGYEQYF.

CDR3: CASSQTGNYGYTF. The DNA of the CDR3 is TGCGCCAGCAGCCAAACAGGGAACTATGGCTACACCTTC. The chain uses TRBV4-1 and TRBJ1-2; D is perhaps TRBD1 (6 bases). Trimming removed 2 bases at V and 2 bases at J, with 6 bases between. CDR3 size: 13 residues. CDR1 MGHRA and CDR2 YSYEKL come from the germline V gene.

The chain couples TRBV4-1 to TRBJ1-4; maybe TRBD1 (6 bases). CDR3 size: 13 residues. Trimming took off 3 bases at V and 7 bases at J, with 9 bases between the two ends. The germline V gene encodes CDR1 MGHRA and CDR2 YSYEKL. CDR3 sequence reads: CASSHLGGEKLFF. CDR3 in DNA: TGCGCCAGCAGCCACCTAGGGGGTGAAAAACTGTTTTTT.

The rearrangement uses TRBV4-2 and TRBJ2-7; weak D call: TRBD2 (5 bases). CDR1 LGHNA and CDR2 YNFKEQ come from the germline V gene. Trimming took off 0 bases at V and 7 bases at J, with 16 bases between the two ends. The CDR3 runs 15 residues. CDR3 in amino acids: CASSQDASPLGEQYF. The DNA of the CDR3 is TGTGCCAGCAGCCAAGATGCTAGCCCATTGGGAGAGCAGTACTTC.

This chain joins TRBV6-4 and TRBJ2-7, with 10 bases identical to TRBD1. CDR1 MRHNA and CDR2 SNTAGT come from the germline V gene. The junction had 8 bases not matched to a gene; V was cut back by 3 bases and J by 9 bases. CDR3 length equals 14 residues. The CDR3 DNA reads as TGTGCCAGCAGTGAAGCAGGTGGGACAGGGGCGCAGTACTTC. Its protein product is CASSEAGGTGAQYF.

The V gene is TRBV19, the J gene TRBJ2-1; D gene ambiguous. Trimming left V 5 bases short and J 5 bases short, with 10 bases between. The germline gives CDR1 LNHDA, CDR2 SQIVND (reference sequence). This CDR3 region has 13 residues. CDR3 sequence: CASSWADNNEQFF. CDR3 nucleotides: TGTGCCAGTAGTTGGGCGGATAACAATGAGCAGTTCTTC.

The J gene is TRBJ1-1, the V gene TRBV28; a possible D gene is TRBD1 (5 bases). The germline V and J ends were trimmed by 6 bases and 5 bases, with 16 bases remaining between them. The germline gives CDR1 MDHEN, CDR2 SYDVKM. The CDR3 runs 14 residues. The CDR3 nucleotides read TGTGCCAGCAGACTCCCCACAGGCATTACTGAAGCTTTCTTT. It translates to CASRLPTGITEAFF.

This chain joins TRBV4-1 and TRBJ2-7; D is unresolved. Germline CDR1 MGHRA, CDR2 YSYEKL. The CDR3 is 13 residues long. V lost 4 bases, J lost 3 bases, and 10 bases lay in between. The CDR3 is CASSRKISYEQYF. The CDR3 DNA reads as TGCGCCAGCAGCCGAAAAATCAGCTACGAGCAGTACTTC.

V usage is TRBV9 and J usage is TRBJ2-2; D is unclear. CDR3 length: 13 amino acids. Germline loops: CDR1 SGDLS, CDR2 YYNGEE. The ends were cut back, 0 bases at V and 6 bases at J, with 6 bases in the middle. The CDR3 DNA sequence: TGTGCCAGCAGCGTAGTCGGGTCCGGGGAGCTGTTTTTT. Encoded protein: CASSVVGSGELFF.

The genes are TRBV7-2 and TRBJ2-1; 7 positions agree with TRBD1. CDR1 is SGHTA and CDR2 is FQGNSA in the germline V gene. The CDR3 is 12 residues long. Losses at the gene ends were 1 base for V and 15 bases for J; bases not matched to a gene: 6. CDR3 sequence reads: CASSLVRDSGFF. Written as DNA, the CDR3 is TGTGCCAGCAGCTTAGTCCGGGACAGCGGGTTCTTC.

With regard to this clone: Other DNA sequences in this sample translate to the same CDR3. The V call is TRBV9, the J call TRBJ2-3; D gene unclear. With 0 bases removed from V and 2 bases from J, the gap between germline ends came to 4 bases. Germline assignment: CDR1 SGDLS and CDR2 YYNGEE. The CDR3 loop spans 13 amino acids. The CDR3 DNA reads TGTGCCAGCAGCGTAGGCGTCACAGATACGCAGTATTTT. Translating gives CASSVGVTDTQYF.

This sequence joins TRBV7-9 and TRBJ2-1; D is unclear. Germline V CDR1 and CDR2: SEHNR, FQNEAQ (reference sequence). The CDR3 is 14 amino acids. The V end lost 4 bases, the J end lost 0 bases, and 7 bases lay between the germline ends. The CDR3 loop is CASSSPSSYNEQFF. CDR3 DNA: TGTGCCAGCAGCTCGCCCAGCTCCTACAATGAGCAGTTCTTC.

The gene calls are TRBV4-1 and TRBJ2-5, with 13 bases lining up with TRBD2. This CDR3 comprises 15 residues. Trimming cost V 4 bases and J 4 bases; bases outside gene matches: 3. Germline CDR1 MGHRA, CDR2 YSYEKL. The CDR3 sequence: CASSRRLAGGETQYF. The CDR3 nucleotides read TGCGCCAGCAGCCGGCGACTAGCGGGAGGAGAGACCCAGTACTTC.

CDR3 in DNA: TGTGCCAGCAGCTCCGGGACACCCTACGAGCAGTACTTC. Its translation is CASSSGTPYEQYF. The V call is TRBV5-6, the J call TRBJ2-7; maybe TRBD1 (6 bases). Germline lookup yields CDR1 SGHDT and CDR2 YYEEEE. Between the trimmed V and J ends, which lost 3 bases and 2 bases, there was a span of 9 bases. The CDR3 contains 13 residues.

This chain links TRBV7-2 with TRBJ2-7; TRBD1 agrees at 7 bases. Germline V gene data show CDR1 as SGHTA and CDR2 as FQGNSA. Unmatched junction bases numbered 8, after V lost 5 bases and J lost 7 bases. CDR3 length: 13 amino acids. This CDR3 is CASSPQTGWEQYF. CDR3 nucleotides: TGTGCCAGCAGCCCCCAGACAGGGTGGGAGCAGTACTTC.

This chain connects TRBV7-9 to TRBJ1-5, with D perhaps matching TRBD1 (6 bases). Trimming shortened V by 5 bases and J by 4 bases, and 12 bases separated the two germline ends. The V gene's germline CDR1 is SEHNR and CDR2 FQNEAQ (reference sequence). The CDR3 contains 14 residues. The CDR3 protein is CASSIDQGNQPQHF. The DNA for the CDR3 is TGTGCCAGCAGCATAGACCAGGGGAATCAGCCCCAGCATTTT.

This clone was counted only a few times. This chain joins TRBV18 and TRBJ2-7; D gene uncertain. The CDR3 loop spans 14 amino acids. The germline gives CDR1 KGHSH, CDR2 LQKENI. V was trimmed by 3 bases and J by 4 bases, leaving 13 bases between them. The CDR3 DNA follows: TGTGCCAGCTCACCGAGTCCCACTAATTACGAGCAGTACTTC. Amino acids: CASSPSPTNYEQYF.